The clone carrying this T cell receptor (beta chain) was seen ten or more times. These data belong to a study of T-cell reconstitution after alpha-beta-depleted transplantation in children. The TCRbeta library was prepared with unique molecular identifiers. From the PCR reads, TCRdb called clonotypes with MiXCR, one entry per CDR3 protein. The table shows roughly 350,000 distinct CDR3 sequences, with under 13% occurring only once. V was clipped by 4 bases and J by 0 bases, with 16 bases between them. The V gene's germline CDR1 is MGHRA and CDR2 YSYEKL. The CDR3 runs 17 residues. The specimen comprised PBMCs from the stem cell graft donor, sampled from the stem cell graft. V and J are TRBV4-1 and TRBJ1-5; a weak D match, TRBD1 (5 bases). This clonotype was obtained from a human donor who donated a stem cell graft to a child with acute lymphoblastic leukemia. This CDR3 is CASSPTGFTYSNQPQHF. In DNA form, the CDR3 reads TGCGCCAGCAGCCCTACAGGTTTTACCTATAGCAATCAGCCCCAGCATTTT.